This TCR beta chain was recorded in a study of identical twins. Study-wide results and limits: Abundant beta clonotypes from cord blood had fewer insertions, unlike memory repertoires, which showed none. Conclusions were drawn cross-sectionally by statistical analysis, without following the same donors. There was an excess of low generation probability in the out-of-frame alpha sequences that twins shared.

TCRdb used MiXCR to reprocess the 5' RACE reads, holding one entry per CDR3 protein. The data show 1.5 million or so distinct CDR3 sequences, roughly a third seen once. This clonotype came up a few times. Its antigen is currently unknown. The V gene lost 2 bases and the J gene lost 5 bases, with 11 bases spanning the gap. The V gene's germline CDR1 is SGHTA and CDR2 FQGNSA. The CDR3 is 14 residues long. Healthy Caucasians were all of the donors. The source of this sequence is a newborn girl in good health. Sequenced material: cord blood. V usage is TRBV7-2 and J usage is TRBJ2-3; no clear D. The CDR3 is CASSLLGFGDTQYF. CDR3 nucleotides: TGTGCCAGCAGCTTATTGGGGTTCGGAGATACGCAGTATTTT.